This is a list of T cell receptor beta chains from one sample in a study of T cells in Graves' hyperthyroidism and ophthalmopathy. TCRdb passed the multiplex PCR reads through MiXCR, listing each CDR3 protein once. The table shows around 300,000 distinct CDR3 sequences, with about 15% occurring only once. Sequenced input: blood. Every receptor here comes from a woman between 25 and 40 years old with Graves' hyperthyroidism. Both conserved end residues are part of each CDR3. D genes are given only for firm matches. The size of a clone is reported for some rows only, either as once, few or many, or as a class for expanded clones.

size	J	D	V	DNA	CDR3
.	TRBJ1-5	.	TRBV12-3/TRBV12-4	TGTGCCAGCAGTCAAGTGGGGGGAAGCAATCAGCCCCAGCATTTT	CASSQVGGSNQPQHF
many	TRBJ2-7	TRBD2	TRBV28	TGTGCCAGCAGTTTTGGAGGACTAGACGGGACCTACGAGCAGTACTTC	CASSFGGLDGTYEQYF
many	TRBJ2-1	TRBD2	TRBV6-1	TGTGCCAGCACGCTAGCGGGATATGAGCAGTTCTTC	CASTLAGYEQFF
many	TRBJ2-1	.	TRBV5-1	TGCGCCAGCAGCTTGGGACACGGGACAAACTACAATGAGCAGTTCTTC	CASSLGHGTNYNEQFF
many	TRBJ2-3	TRBD2	TRBV12-3/TRBV12-4	TGTGCCAGCAGTCACCTAGCGGGAGGGCCAGATACGCAGTATTTT	CASSHLAGGPDTQYF
.	TRBJ1-2	.	TRBV24-1	TGTGCCAGCAGTTTAAACGGCAACTGGGGCTATGGCTACACCTTC	CASSLNGNWGYGYTF
many	TRBJ2-5	.	TRBV20-1	TGCAGTGCTAGTTCAGACAGTCATAGCCAAGAGACCCAGTACTTC	CSASSDSHSQETQYF
many	TRBJ2-1	TRBD2	TRBV29-1	TGCAGCGTTGACGGGACTAGCGGTCGGAATGAGCAGTTCTTC	CSVDGTSGRNEQFF
few	TRBJ1-5	.	TRBV2	TGTGCCAGCAGTGGGACAGAGAAACAGCCCCAGCATTTT	CASSGTEKQPQHF
many	TRBJ1-1	.	TRBV10-3	TGTGCCATCAGTGAGTCGGCGCTCCGAGGTGGAGCTTTCTTT	CAISESALRGGAFF
.	TRBJ1-5	.	TRBV6-1	TGTGCCAGCAAGCAGGATAGCAATCAGCCCCAGCATTTT	CASKQDSNQPQHF
many	TRBJ2-7	.	TRBV7-2	TGTGCCAGCAGCTTAGCTAGCGGCTCCTACGAGCAGTACTTC	CASSLASGSYEQYF
few	TRBJ1-5	.	TRBV7-8	TGTGCCAGCAGCTTAGCTTGGGGCAGGGCCCTAGGGAGCAATCAGCCCCAGCATTTT	CASSLAWGRALGSNQPQHF
many	TRBJ2-1	.	TRBV6-1	TGTGCCAGCAGTGATGTAGGGAGGAGCTCCTACAATGAGCAGTTCTTC	CASSDVGRSSYNEQFF
many	TRBJ1-2	.	TRBV15	TGTGCCACCAGATCCACTTGGAAAGCCTCCACCTCCTATGGCTACACCTTC	CATRSTWKASTSYGYTF
.	TRBJ2-7	TRBD2	TRBV29-1	TGCAGCGTTGCGGGCGGGAGGTCATACGAGCAGTACTTC	CSVAGGRSYEQYF
few	TRBJ2-3	.	TRBV27	TGTGCCAGCAGTTTAGATAACGGAGGCACTCGCACAGATACGCAGTATTTT	CASSLDNGGTRTDTQYF
many	TRBJ2-3	.	TRBV12-5	TGTGCTAGTGGTTTGGTCCAACACCCGTACCCAGACACACCCTTCACAGATACGCAGTATTTT	CASGLVQHPYPDTPFTDTQYF
.	TRBJ2-5	.	TRBV5-6	TGTGCCAGCAGCTTGTCGCGGACAGCCCAAGGGACCCAGTACTTC	CASSLSRTAQGTQYF
many	TRBJ2-7	.	TRBV27	TGTGCCAGCAGTTTACGCGTGACTTCCCACGAGCAGTACTTC	CASSLRVTSHEQYF
many	TRBJ2-7	TRBD1	TRBV20-1	TGCAGTGCTAGAGCGGACGGGACAGGTTTTGCAGAGCAGTACTTC	CSARADGTGFAEQYF
many	TRBJ2-5	.	TRBV19	TGTGCCAGTAGTAGCGGCTTCCAGGGGTCGAAGTACTTC	CASSSGFQGSKYF
few	TRBJ1-5	.	TRBV6-1	TGTGCCAGCAGTGATCAAGTCAGTAGCAATCAGCCCCAGCATTTT	CASSDQVSSNQPQHF
many	TRBJ2-2	.	TRBV28	TGTGCCAGTGAGGGGCCCCCCGGGGAGCTGTTTTTT	CASEGPPGELFF
few	TRBJ1-1	.	TRBV27	TGTGCCAGCAGTTTGGTCATGAACACTGAAGCTTTCTTT	CASSLVMNTEAFF
few	TRBJ1-5	TRBD1	TRBV4-3	TGCGCCAGCAGCCAAGACTCCCACAGGGGGCAGGGTCAGCCCCAGCATTTT	CASSQDSHRGQGQPQHF
many	TRBJ2-2	.	TRBV12-3/TRBV12-4	TGTGCCAGCAGTCCTAGCCGGGGAAGCACCGGGGAGCTGTTTTTT	CASSPSRGSTGELFF